The clone carrying this T cell receptor (beta chain) showed up just once. The study ran the assay at deep level. The method was immunoSEQ multiplex PCR; TCRdb's version includes in-frame clones alone and lacks a portion of them. The table lists fewer than 800,000 clones, 90% to 95% of them singletons. The entry originates in a study of shared clonotypes between healthy human individuals. Background on the study: Plates per donor: three CD4 naive, three CD4 memory, two CD8 naive, one CD8 memory.

The CDR3 is made up of 12 amino acids. Germline CDR1 and CDR2: SGHAT and FQNNGV. V was cut by 1 base and J by 6 bases, with 6 bases left in between. Naive CD8 populations comprised CD45RO-negative cells positively selected for CCR7, excluding terminally differentiated effector memory CD45RA+ cells. This chain uses TRBV11-2 with TRBJ1-1; D gene uncertain. The material sequenced was naive CD8+ T cells sorted from blood. This sequence was found in a man under 40 in good health. In DNA, the CDR3 is TGTGCCAGCAGCTTAGGAATGCCTGAAGCTTTCTTT. Amino acids: CASSLGMPEAFF.